The entry that follows covers one T cell receptor (beta chain) sequence. This clone's antigen is unknown. No per-base quality is available; no much larger clone lies one base away. The CDR3, cysteine through phenylalanine, is 15 amino acids long. Only the CDR3 region is kept as DNA, spanning 45 bases read in frame from base 1. Reading the germline V gene gives CDR1 SNHLY and CDR2 FYNNEI. Trimming takes 6 bases off V and 6 bases off J; junction bases not matched to a gene: 7. The sample is drawn from a study of T cell responses to AZD1222 COVID-19 vaccine listed by TCRdb under 2021. For the wider study: AZD1222 recipients whose second dose came at about 4 weeks and those whose second dose came at about 12 weeks were combined into one group, since spike-specific TCR depth and breadth did not differ between the two schedules. Trial participants were enrolled by age into 18-55, 56-69 and 70-plus year subgroups, with about 150, 28 and 57 TCR-sequenced participants respectively. A total of 233 trial participants underwent TCR sequencing, of whom 207 had received two doses of AZD1222 and 26 had received two doses of the MenACWY control vaccine.

The time point tag for this specimen amounts to: baseline before first vaccination. The vaccinee samples were drawn from two UK trials, COV001 and COV002, one of which was a single-blind randomized controlled phase 2/3 trial testing AZD1222 (ChAdOx1 nCoV-19) in healthy adults. Trial participant PBMC samples were collected at day 0 and day 28 after the second dose for TCRbeta chain sequencing. Study-level results and caveats: Because no samples from the day 14 peak response were available, repertoires could be characterized only after the peak T cell response. Participants were mostly white British, with more females than males. The authors suggested clonal diversity may have been underestimated. Vaccine-associated CD4 TCRs spanned the whole spike protein, with dominant responses in regions 160-218 and 743-854. Nearly half of unique spike-specific TCRs reportedly recognized epitopes outside regions mutated in the B.1.351 and B.1.1.7 variants. The 56-69-year group was small, and its depth increase did not reach significance, likely because of low power. A significant rise in spike-specific TCR breadth and depth was observed after two AZD1222 doses relative to day 0 and relative to MenACWY recipients. Only a handful of AZD1222 recipients were SARS-CoV-2 seropositive at baseline, limiting conclusions about previously exposed vaccinees.

The CDR3 regions of human TCRbeta chains were subjected to immunosequencing. The study's own analysis went as follows. Repertoire TCRs were checked for matches against a reference library of SARS-CoV-2-specific TCRs that had been generated using the MIRA antigen-specificity platform. Breadth was defined as the fraction of unique TCRs that were SARS-CoV-2-associated, and depth was defined as the fraction of total T cells that were SARS-CoV-2-associated. Using the MIRA data, each spike-specific TCR was mapped to the spike region that the TCR reacts to and placed in a CD4 or CD8 class. Log10-transformed breadth and depth values were compared by one-way ANOVA with Sidak's multiple comparisons tests. TCRdb's version of the immuneACCESS table is confined to in-frame rearrangements and falls short of the full clone set. An unresolved V gene accounts for under half of the shortfall where checked; the remainder is of unknown origin. V and J calls and clone size follow that table, whereas D and trimming were derived from the DNA. Within this sample are about 180,000 clones, with about 90% of them counted one time only. The ten most abundant clones make up approximately 0.5% of the sample.

The rearrangement joined TRBV2 to TRBJ2-3, with 12 central nucleotides matching TRBD2. This specimen consisted of peripheral blood, obtained on day 0 of AZD1222 vaccination. The receptor was derived from an adult in good health. The nucleotides read TGTGCCAGCAGCTTCACTAGCGGGGGGTGGGATACGCAGTATTTT. Its protein reads: CASSFTSGGWDTQYF.